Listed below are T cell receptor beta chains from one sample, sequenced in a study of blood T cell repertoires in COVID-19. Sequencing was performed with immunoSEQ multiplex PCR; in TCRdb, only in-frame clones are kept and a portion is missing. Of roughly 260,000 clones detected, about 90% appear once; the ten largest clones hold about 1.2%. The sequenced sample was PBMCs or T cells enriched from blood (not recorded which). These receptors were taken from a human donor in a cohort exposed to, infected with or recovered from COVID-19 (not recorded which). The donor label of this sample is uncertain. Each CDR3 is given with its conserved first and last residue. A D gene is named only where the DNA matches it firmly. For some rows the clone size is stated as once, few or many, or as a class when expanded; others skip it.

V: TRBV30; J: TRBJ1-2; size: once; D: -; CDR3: CAWSIHRAGYTF; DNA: TGTGCCTGGAGTATCCACAGGGCTGGCTACACCTTC
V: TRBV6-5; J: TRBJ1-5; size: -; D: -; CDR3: CASISGWRQPQHF; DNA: TGTGCCAGCATCTCGGGATGGAGACAGCCCCAGCATTTT
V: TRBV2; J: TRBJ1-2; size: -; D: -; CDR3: CASSPRERYTF; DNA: TGTGCCAGCAGCCCCCGAGAACGCTACACCTTC
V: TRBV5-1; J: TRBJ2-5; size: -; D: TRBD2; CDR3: CASSPGLAALQETQYF; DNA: TGCGCCAGCAGCCCGGGACTAGCGGCCCTCCAAGAGACCCAGTACTTC
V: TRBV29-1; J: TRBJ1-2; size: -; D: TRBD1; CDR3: CSVGGTGSNYGYTF; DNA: TGCAGCGTTGGGGGGACAGGGTCTAACTATGGCTACACCTTC
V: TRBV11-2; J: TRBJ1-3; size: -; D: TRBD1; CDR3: CASSPGTGGQGNTIYF; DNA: TGTGCCAGCAGCCCAGGCACAGGGGGCCAGGGAAACACCATATATTTT
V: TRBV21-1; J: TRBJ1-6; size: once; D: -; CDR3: CASSRRLLSPLHF; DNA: TGTGCCAGCAGCAGGCGACTGCTTAGTCCCCTCCACTTT
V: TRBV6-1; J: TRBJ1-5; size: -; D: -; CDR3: CASSEVMRRYSNQPQHF; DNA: TGTGCCAGCAGTGAGGTTATGAGGAGATATAGCAATCAGCCCCAGCATTTT
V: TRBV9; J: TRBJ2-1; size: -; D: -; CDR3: CASSGGQWQFF; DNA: TGTGCCAGCAGCGGAGGACAGTGGCAGTTCTTC
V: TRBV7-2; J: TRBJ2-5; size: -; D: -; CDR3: CASRGTPWGGETQYF; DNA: TGTGCCAGCAGGGGGACTCCTTGGGGTGGCGAGACCCAGTACTTC
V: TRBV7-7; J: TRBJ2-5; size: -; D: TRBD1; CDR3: CASSLRTGGGETQYF; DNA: TGTGCCAGCAGCCTACGGACAGGGGGTGGTGAGACCCAGTACTTC
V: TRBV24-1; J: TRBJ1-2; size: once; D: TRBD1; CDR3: CATSQGIDGYTF; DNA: TGTGCCACCTCACAGGGGATAGATGGCTACACCTTC
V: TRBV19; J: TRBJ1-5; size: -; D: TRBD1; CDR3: CASRGRTGPSNQPQHF; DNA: TGTGCCAGTAGGGGTAGGACAGGGCCTAGCAATCAGCCCCAGCATTTT
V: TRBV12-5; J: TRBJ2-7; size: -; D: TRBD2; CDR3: CASGNPGLAGPGEQYF; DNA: TGTGCTAGTGGAAATCCGGGACTAGCGGGGCCCGGCGAGCAGTACTTC
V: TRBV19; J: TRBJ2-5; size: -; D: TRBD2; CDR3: CASSVGLAGGRETQYF; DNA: TGTGCCAGTAGTGTGGGACTAGCGGGGGGGCGTGAGACCCAGTACTTC
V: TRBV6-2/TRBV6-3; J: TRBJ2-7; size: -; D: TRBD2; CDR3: CASSSGAFYEQYF; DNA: TGTGCCAGCAGTAGCGGGGCCTTCTACGAGCAGTACTTC
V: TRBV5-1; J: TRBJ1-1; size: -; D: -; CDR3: CASTLGALTEAFF; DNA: TGCGCCAGCACCCTTGGGGCCCTTACTGAAGCTTTCTTT
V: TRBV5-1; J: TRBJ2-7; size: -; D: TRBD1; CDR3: CASRPQTGIRTYEQYF; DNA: TGCGCCAGCAGGCCCCAGACAGGGATTCGAACCTACGAGCAGTACTTC
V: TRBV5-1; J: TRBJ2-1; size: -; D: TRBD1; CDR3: CASSATPTRQGYYNEQFF; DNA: TGCGCCAGCAGCGCGACCCCCACTCGACAGGGCTATTACAATGAGCAGTTCTTC
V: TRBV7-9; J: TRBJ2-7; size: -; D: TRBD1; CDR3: CASSLPPGQSYEQYF; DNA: TGTGCCAGCAGCTTACCCCCGGGACAGTCCTACGAGCAGTACTTC
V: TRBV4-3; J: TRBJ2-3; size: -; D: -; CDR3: CASSPEQGFHDTQYF; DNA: TGCGCCAGCAGCCCAGAGCAGGGTTTTCATGATACGCAGTATTTT
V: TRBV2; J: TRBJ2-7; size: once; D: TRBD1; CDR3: CASRGTGGGEQYF; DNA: TGTGCCAGCAGGGGGACAGGGGGAGGCGAGCAGTACTTC
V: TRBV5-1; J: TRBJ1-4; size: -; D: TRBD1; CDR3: CASRQGATNEKLFF; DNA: TGCGCCAGCAGACAGGGGGCAACTAATGAAAAACTGTTTTTT
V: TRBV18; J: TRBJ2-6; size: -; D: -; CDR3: CASSPASSGANVLTF; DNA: TGTGCCAGCTCTCCCGCGAGCTCTGGGGCCAACGTCCTGACTTTC
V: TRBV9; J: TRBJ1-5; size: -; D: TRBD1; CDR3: CASSPGGVQPQHF; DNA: TGTGCCAGCTCCCCAGGGGGCGTTCAGCCCCAGCATTTT
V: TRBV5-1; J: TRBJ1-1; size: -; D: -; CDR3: CASSLAGAMGQNTEAFF; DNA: TGCGCCAGCAGCTTGGCAGGGGCGATGGGTCAAAACACTGAAGCTTTCTTT
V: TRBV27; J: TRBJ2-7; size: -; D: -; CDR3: CASGVMYEQYF; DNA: TGTGCCAGCGGAGTTATGTACGAGCAGTACTTC
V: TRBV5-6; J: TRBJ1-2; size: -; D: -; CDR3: CASSQDSYGYTF; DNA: TGTGCCAGCAGCCAGGACAGCTATGGCTACACCTTC
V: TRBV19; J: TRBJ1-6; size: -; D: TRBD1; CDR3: CASSTLGQGNLALHF; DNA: TGTGCCAGTAGTACCCTGGGACAGGGTAACTTGGCCCTCCACTTT
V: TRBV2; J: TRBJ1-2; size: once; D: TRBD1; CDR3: CASSKDRGRNYGYTF; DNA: TGTGCCAGCAGTAAAGACAGGGGTCGAAACTATGGCTACACCTTC
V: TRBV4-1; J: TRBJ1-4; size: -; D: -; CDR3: CASSLLFYGLYEKLFF; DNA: TGCGCCAGCAGCCTTTTATTCTACGGGTTATACGAAAAACTGTTTTTT
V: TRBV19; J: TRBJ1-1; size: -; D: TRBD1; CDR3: CASIGQGNTEAFF; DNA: TGTGCCAGTATCGGACAGGGGAACACTGAAGCTTTCTTT
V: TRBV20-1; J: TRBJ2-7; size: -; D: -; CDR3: CSASIRQPAISYEQYF; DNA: TGCAGTGCTAGTATTCGACAACCTGCGATCTCCTACGAGCAGTACTTC
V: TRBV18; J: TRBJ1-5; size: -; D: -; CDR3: CASSPSSAGNQPQHF; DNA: TGTGCCAGCTCACCGAGCTCAGCGGGCAATCAGCCCCAGCATTTT
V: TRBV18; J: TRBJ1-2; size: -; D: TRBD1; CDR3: CASSPGTDYGYTF; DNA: TGTGCCAGCTCACCCGGGACAGACTATGGCTACACCTTC
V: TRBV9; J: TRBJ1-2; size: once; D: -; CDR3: CASRRGTF; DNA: TGTGCCAGCAGACGCGGCACCTTC
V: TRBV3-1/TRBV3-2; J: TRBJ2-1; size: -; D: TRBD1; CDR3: CASSHLGQGDYNEQFF; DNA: TGTGCCAGCAGCCATCTCGGACAGGGGGATTACAATGAGCAGTTCTTC
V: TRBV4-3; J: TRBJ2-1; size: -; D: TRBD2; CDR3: CASSPASGAHYNEQFF; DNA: TGCGCCAGCAGTCCGGCCAGCGGGGCCCACTACAATGAGCAGTTCTTC
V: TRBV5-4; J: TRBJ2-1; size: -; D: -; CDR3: CASSFLNNEQFF; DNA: TGTGCCAGCAGCTTCCTAAACAATGAGCAGTTCTTC
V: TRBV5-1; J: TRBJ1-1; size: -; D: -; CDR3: CASRNPGTRRKAFF; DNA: TGCGCCAGCCGAAATCCCGGGACAAGGAGGAAAGCTTTCTTT
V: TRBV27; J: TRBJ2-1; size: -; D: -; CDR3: CASSLSYTYNEQFF; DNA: TGTGCCAGCAGTTTGAGCTATACCTACAATGAGCAGTTCTTC